The clone carrying this T cell receptor beta chain was observed a handful of times. The antigen is unknown. MiXCR was run by TCRdb on the reads, yielding one entry per CDR3 protein. Among about 920,000 distinct CDR3 sequences listed, under 40% were seen once. This sample was included in a study of T cell repertoires in cytomegalovirus infection. Study-level information: Indications came from public TCR beta signatures; they pointed to CMV infection and to a matching HLA type. Findings and limits, study-wide: Across the ex vivo response, the dominant clonotypes were HLA-C-restricted CMV-specific TCR beta clonotypes. Using cumulative public TCR beta family frequency, the authors identified those who carried CMV together with the relevant HLA.

This receptor was taken from a human donor in good health (CMV status not recorded). Some clones in this sample may be carry-over from other donors' samples. The source material was cultured CD8+ T cells from PBMCs, sampled from culture after CMV antigen stimulation.

The CDR3, as DNA: TGTGCCAGCAGCTTATATGGGAGGACTACTGGGGTCTACGAGCAGTACTTC. The encoded protein is CASSLYGRTTGVYEQYF. The chain combines TRBV7-8 with TRBJ2-7; the D gene is possibly TRBD2 (6 bases). CDR3 length: 17 amino acids. Germline V CDR1 and CDR2: SGHVS, FQNEAQ. V was trimmed by 2 bases and J by 3 bases, leaving 20 bases between them.